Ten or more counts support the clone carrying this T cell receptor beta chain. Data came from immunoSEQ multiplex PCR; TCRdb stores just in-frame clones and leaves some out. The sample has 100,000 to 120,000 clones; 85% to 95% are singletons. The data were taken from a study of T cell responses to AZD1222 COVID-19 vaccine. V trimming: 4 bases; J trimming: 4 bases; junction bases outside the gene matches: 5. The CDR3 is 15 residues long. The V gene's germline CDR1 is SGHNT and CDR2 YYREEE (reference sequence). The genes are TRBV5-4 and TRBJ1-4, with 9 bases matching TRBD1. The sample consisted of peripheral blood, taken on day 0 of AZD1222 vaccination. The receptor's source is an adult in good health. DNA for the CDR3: TGTGCCAGCAGCACCAACAGGGGGCTTAATGAAAAACTGTTTTTT. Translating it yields CASSTNRGLNEKLFF.